A selection of T cell receptor beta chains follows, all from one sample in a study of blood T cell repertoires in COVID-19. Clones were read by immunoSEQ multiplex PCR, and TCRdb kept only the in-frame ones, dropping some. Of about 240,000 clones listed, 82% are singletons. Sequenced input: peripheral blood. Receptors were obtained from a woman aged 55-69 years with active or convalescent COVID-19. Both conserved end residues are part of each CDR3. The D gene is left open where the match is weak. For some rows the clone size is stated as once, few or many, or as a class when expanded; others skip it.

J: TRBJ1-4; D: TRBD1; size: -; V: TRBV5-1; DNA: TGCGCCAGCAGCCAGGGGGATCAGGGTGAAAAACTGTTTTTT; CDR3: CASSQGDQGEKLFF
J: TRBJ1-5; D: -; size: few; V: TRBV19; DNA: TGTGCCAGTAGTACCTCGGGGCCCCAGCATTTT; CDR3: CASSTSGPQHF
J: TRBJ2-3; D: TRBD1; size: -; V: TRBV3-1/TRBV3-2; DNA: TGTGCCAGCAGCCATCAGGGGGAGCTCCTATCTAGCACAGATACGCAGTATTTT; CDR3: CASSHQGELLSSTDTQYF
J: TRBJ2-5; D: -; size: once; V: TRBV11-3; DNA: TGTGCCAGCAGCCCCTCAGGCGAGACCCAGTACTTC; CDR3: CASSPSGETQYF
J: TRBJ1-5; D: -; size: -; V: TRBV18; DNA: TGTGCCAGCTCACATGGGGGGAGCAATCAGCCCCAGCATTTT; CDR3: CASSHGGSNQPQHF
J: TRBJ2-3; D: TRBD1; size: few; V: TRBV3-1/TRBV3-2; DNA: TGTGCCAGCAGCCGACCAAGACTACAGGGGGCGCATAGCACAGATACGCAGTATTTT; CDR3: CASSRPRLQGAHSTDTQYF
J: TRBJ1-2; D: -; size: -; V: TRBV6-5; DNA: TGTGCCAGCAGTTACACGGAGGCAGGGGTCGGCTACACCTTC; CDR3: CASSYTEAGVGYTF
J: TRBJ1-2; D: -; size: -; V: TRBV15; DNA: TGTGCCACCAGCAGAGATTTAGAAACGGGAATATATGGCTACACCTTC; CDR3: CATSRDLETGIYGYTF
J: TRBJ1-2; D: TRBD1; size: few; V: TRBV7-9; DNA: TGTGCCAGCAGCGTGACAGGGGTACGTGGCTACACCTTC; CDR3: CASSVTGVRGYTF
J: TRBJ1-2; D: -; size: -; V: TRBV7-2; DNA: TGTGCCAGCAGCTTAGGATGGCAATACTATGGCTACACCTTC; CDR3: CASSLGWQYYGYTF
J: TRBJ1-1; D: -; size: -; V: TRBV6-5; DNA: TGTGCCAGCAGCCGAGTCGCAGGGGACACTGAAGCTTTCTTT; CDR3: CASSRVAGDTEAFF
J: TRBJ2-1; D: -; size: -; V: TRBV29-1; DNA: TGCAGCGTTACCGAGAGGCCCCGGCTCATCTCCTACAATGAGCAGTTCTTC; CDR3: CSVTERPRLISYNEQFF
J: TRBJ1-1; D: TRBD1; size: -; V: TRBV18; DNA: TGTGCCAGCTCGACAGGGGAGAACACTGAAGCTTTCTTT; CDR3: CASSTGENTEAFF
J: TRBJ1-5; D: TRBD1; size: -; V: TRBV27; DNA: TGTGCCAGCAGTCCCCGGGACAGGGCTAGCAATCAGCCCCAGCATTTT; CDR3: CASSPRDRASNQPQHF
J: TRBJ1-1; D: -; size: -; V: TRBV3-1/TRBV3-2; DNA: TGTGCCAGCAGTCCAGGGAGGCGTCAAGGTTTCTTT; CDR3: CASSPGRRQGFF
J: TRBJ2-1; D: TRBD2; size: -; V: TRBV7-9; DNA: TGTGCCAGCAGGCTAGCGGTGGGGCCCCATGAGCAGTTCTTC; CDR3: CASRLAVGPHEQFF
J: TRBJ2-3; D: TRBD2; size: -; V: TRBV15; DNA: TGTGCCACCAGCAGGACTAGCAGTAGCACAGATACGCAGTATTTT; CDR3: CATSRTSSSTDTQYF
J: TRBJ2-7; D: TRBD1; size: -; V: TRBV11-2; DNA: TGTGCCAGCAGCCAAGGGGGAGGGACAGGGTCGTACGAGCAGTACTTC; CDR3: CASSQGGGTGSYEQYF
J: TRBJ2-1; D: -; size: few; V: TRBV25-1; DNA: TGTGCCAGCAATTTCAGACCGGGAGATGAGCAGTTCTTC; CDR3: CASNFRPGDEQFF
J: TRBJ2-2; D: TRBD2; size: -; V: TRBV18; DNA: TGTGCCAGCTCACCTGCGGGAGCCGGGGAGCTGTTTTTT; CDR3: CASSPAGAGELFF
J: TRBJ2-3; D: TRBD2; size: -; V: TRBV6-1; DNA: TGTGCCAGCAGTGTCTTAGCGGGGCATAGCACAGATACGCAGTATTTT; CDR3: CASSVLAGHSTDTQYF
J: TRBJ2-7; D: -; size: -; V: TRBV28; DNA: TGTGCCAGCACAGTTAGGGGGGGGGCCTCCTACGAGCAGTACTTC; CDR3: CASTVRGGASYEQYF
J: TRBJ2-3; D: TRBD2; size: once; V: TRBV6-5; DNA: TGTGCCAGCAGTTCGGGGACTAGCGGGGTTGCTACGCAGTATTTT; CDR3: CASSSGTSGVATQYF
J: TRBJ2-5; D: -; size: -; V: TRBV7-3; DNA: TGTGCCAGCAGCCCCAGGGGCGGGGAGACCCAGTACTTC; CDR3: CASSPRGGETQYF
J: TRBJ1-2; D: TRBD1; size: -; V: TRBV29-1; DNA: TGCAGCGTTGCTTCACTCCGGGACAGGGGACATGGCTACACCTTC; CDR3: CSVASLRDRGHGYTF
J: TRBJ2-1; D: -; size: -; V: TRBV7-9; DNA: TGTGCCAGCAGCTTAGGAGGCGGGGCCTACAATGAGCAGTTCTTC; CDR3: CASSLGGGAYNEQFF
J: TRBJ2-7; D: -; size: -; V: TRBV2; DNA: TGTGCCAGCAGTGTAGGCGGTTCCTACGAGCAGTACTTC; CDR3: CASSVGGSYEQYF
J: TRBJ2-3; D: TRBD1; size: -; V: TRBV30; DNA: TGTGCCTGGAGTCCGACGGACAGGGGCACAGATACGCAGTATTTT; CDR3: CAWSPTDRGTDTQYF
J: TRBJ2-7; D: -; size: -; V: TRBV6-2/TRBV6-3; DNA: TGTGCCAGCAGTTACATGGCAGTCTACGAGCAGTACTTC; CDR3: CASSYMAVYEQYF
J: TRBJ1-2; D: -; size: -; V: TRBV12-3/TRBV12-4; DNA: TGTGCCAGCAGTCATAACTATGGCTACACCTTC; CDR3: CASSHNYGYTF
J: TRBJ1-2; D: TRBD1; size: once; V: TRBV30; DNA: TGTGCCTGGCGGGACAGGGGCTATGGCTACACCTTC; CDR3: CAWRDRGYGYTF
J: TRBJ2-2; D: -; size: -; V: TRBV19; DNA: TGTGCCAGTAGCCCCGGGACAATCAACACCGGGGAGCTGTTTTTT; CDR3: CASSPGTINTGELFF
J: TRBJ2-3; D: TRBD1; size: few; V: TRBV5-1; DNA: TGCGCCAGCAGGGACAGGGTGGACGATACGCAGTATTTT; CDR3: CASRDRVDDTQYF
J: TRBJ1-6; D: -; size: -; V: TRBV3-1/TRBV3-2; DNA: TGTGCCAGCAGCCCACAGACTAATTCACCCCTCCACTTT; CDR3: CASSPQTNSPLHF
J: TRBJ2-7; D: -; size: -; V: TRBV9; DNA: TGTGCCAGCAGCGTAGTGCCCGGAGTCGAGCAGTACTTC; CDR3: CASSVVPGVEQYF
J: TRBJ2-3; D: TRBD1; size: -; V: TRBV7-2; DNA: TGTGCCAGCAGCTTTTGGACAGGGGGCCCAGATACGCAGTATTTT; CDR3: CASSFWTGGPDTQYF
J: TRBJ2-7; D: -; size: -; V: TRBV12-3/TRBV12-4; DNA: TGTGCCAGCAGTTTGGGGCTGACCTACGAGCAGTACTTC; CDR3: CASSLGLTYEQYF
J: TRBJ1-6; D: TRBD1; size: -; V: TRBV6-5; DNA: TGTGCCAGCAGTTCTTTAGGGACAGGGGAATCACCCCTCCACTTT; CDR3: CASSSLGTGESPLHF
J: TRBJ2-5; D: TRBD2; size: -; V: TRBV3-1/TRBV3-2; DNA: TGTGCCAGCCGACTAGCGGGGGGGCTTCAGTACTTC; CDR3: CASRLAGGLQYF
J: TRBJ2-6; D: -; size: -; V: TRBV10-3; DNA: TGTGCCATCAGTGATCTGAGTGGGGCCAACGTCCTGACTTTC; CDR3: CAISDLSGANVLTF
J: TRBJ2-7; D: -; size: -; V: TRBV3-1/TRBV3-2; DNA: TGTGCCAGCAGCCCTCAAATTGGACACGCCTCCGAGCAGTACTTC; CDR3: CASSPQIGHASEQYF
J: TRBJ1-1; D: -; size: few; V: TRBV4-3; DNA: TGCGCCAGCAGCCAAGATCGAGAGGTTCGAGGGGCTTTCTTT; CDR3: CASSQDREVRGAFF
J: TRBJ1-1; D: TRBD1; size: -; V: TRBV4-1; DNA: TGCGCCAGCAGCCAGGGGCCGATGACAGGGGTGAACACTGAAGCTTTCTTT; CDR3: CASSQGPMTGVNTEAFF
J: TRBJ2-5; D: TRBD1; size: -; V: TRBV5-8; DNA: TGTGCCAGCAGAAGCACAGGGGGTGAAGAGACCCAGTACTTC; CDR3: CASRSTGGEETQYF
J: TRBJ2-7; D: -; size: -; V: TRBV5-1; DNA: TGCGCCAGCAGCTTGGTGGGCGCCGGGGACTCACACGAGCAGTACTTC; CDR3: CASSLVGAGDSHEQYF
J: TRBJ1-4; D: TRBD1; size: few; V: TRBV6-5; DNA: TGTGCCAGCAGTTCCGACAGGGTCGGTGAAAAACTGTTTTTT; CDR3: CASSSDRVGEKLFF
J: TRBJ2-1; D: -; size: -; V: TRBV18; DNA: TGTGCCAGCTCCCAGACTCCGAGCTCCTACAATGAGCAGTTCTTC; CDR3: CASSQTPSSYNEQFF
J: TRBJ1-5; D: -; size: few; V: TRBV3-1/TRBV3-2; DNA: TGTGCCAGCAGCCAAGATGGCGGGGGCAGCAATCAGCCCCAGCATTTT; CDR3: CASSQDGGGSNQPQHF
J: TRBJ2-3; D: TRBD2; size: -; V: TRBV7-2; DNA: TGTGCCAGCAGCCAGACTAGCGAGTTCACAGATACGCAGTATTTT; CDR3: CASSQTSEFTDTQYF
J: TRBJ2-5; D: -; size: -; V: TRBV19; DNA: TGTGCCAGTAGCCCCACGGGTAGTTTGGAGACCCAGTACTTC; CDR3: CASSPTGSLETQYF
J: TRBJ1-4; D: TRBD1; size: -; V: TRBV19; DNA: TGTGCCAGTAGTATACTTGGAGGACAGGGAGTCGAAAAACTGTTTTTT; CDR3: CASSILGGQGVEKLFF
J: TRBJ1-1; D: -; size: -; V: TRBV30; DNA: TGTGCCTGGAGTGCTGCCCTAATCCCGCGCACTGAAGCTTTCTTT; CDR3: CAWSAALIPRTEAFF
J: TRBJ2-2; D: -; size: -; V: TRBV25-1; DNA: TGTGCCAGCAGTGAACGAGGGGGGGCCGGGGAGCTGTTTTTT; CDR3: CASSERGGAGELFF
J: TRBJ1-1; D: TRBD1; size: -; V: TRBV5-1; DNA: TGCGCCAGCAGCTTGGGGGACAGGGGAGGTGAAGCTTTCTTT; CDR3: CASSLGDRGGEAFF
J: TRBJ1-1; D: TRBD1; size: -; V: TRBV4-3; DNA: TGCGCCAGCAGCCTAATGACAGGGTTTGGCACTGAAGCTTTCTTT; CDR3: CASSLMTGFGTEAFF